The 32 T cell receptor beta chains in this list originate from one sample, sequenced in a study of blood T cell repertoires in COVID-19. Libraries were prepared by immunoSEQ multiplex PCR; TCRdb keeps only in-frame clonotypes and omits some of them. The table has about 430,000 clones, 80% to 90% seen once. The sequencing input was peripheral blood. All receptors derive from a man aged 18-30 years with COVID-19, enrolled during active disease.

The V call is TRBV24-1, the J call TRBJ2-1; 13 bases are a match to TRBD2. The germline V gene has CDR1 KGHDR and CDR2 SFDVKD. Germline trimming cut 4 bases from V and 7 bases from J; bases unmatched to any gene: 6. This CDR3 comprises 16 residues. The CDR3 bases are TGTGCCACCAGTGACCCCGGGACTAGCGGGACTAATGAGCAGTTCTTC. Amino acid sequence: CATSDPGTSGTNEQFF.

The CDR3 coding sequence is TGTGCCAGCAGCTTAGGCGACAGTAACTATGGCTACACCTTC. Its translation: CASSLGDSNYGYTF. The chain couples TRBV7-9 to TRBJ1-2; D is possibly TRBD1 (5 bases). The CDR3 consists of 14 residues. V was trimmed by 1 base and J by 1 base, leaving 7 bases between them. The germline V gene encodes CDR1 SEHNR and CDR2 FQNEAQ (reference sequence).

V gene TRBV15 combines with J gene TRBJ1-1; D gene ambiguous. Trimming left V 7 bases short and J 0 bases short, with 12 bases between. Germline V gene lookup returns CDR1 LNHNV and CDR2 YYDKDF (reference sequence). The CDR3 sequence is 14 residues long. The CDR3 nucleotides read TGTGCCACCAACCGTAGAGGGATGAACACTGAAGCTTTCTTT. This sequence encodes CATNRRGMNTEAFF.

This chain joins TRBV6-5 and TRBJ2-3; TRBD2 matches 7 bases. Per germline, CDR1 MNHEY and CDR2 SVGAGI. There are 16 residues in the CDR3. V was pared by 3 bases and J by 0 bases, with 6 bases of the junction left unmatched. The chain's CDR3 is CASSYLGGGSTDTQYF. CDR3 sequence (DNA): TGTGCCAGCAGTTATTTGGGGGGGGGTAGCACAGATACGCAGTATTTT.

CDR3 residues: CASSQDPRAGGSEQYF. The DNA of the CDR3 is TGCGCCAGCAGCCAAGATCCCCGAGCGGGGGGTTCCGAGCAGTACTTC. The rearrangement links TRBV4-1 to TRBJ2-7; 9 bases are a match to TRBD2. The CDR3 is 16 amino acids. Per germline, CDR1 MGHRA and CDR2 YSYEKL. V was pared by 0 bases and J by 6 bases, with 9 bases of the junction left unmatched.

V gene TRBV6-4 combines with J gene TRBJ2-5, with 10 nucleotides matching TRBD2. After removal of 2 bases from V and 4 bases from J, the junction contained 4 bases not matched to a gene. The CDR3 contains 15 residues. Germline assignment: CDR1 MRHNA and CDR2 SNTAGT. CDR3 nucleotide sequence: TGTGCCAGCAGTGACAGCGGGAGGGCCGCAGAGACCCAGTACTTC. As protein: CASSDSGRAAETQYF.

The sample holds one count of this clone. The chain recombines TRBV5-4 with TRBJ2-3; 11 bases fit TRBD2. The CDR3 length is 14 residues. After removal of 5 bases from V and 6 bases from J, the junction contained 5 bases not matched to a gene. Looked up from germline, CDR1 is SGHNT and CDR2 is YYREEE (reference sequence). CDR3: CASSQLAGDDTQYF. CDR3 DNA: TGTGCCAGCAGTCAACTAGCGGGAGACGATACGCAGTATTTT.

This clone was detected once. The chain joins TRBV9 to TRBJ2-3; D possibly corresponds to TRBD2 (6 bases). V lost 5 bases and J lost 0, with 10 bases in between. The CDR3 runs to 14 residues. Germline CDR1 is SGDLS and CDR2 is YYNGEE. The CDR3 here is CASRGGSSTDTQYF. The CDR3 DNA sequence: TGTGCCAGCAGGGGAGGATCTAGCACAGATACGCAGTATTTT.

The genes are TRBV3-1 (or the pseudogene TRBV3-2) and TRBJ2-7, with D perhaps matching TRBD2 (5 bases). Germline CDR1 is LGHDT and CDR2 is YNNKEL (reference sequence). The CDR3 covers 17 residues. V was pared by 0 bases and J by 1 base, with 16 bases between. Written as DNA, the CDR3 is TGTGCCAGCAGCCAAGATCGGGCCGGGGTCGGGTCCTACGAGCAGTACTTC. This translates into CASSQDRAGVGSYEQYF.

CDR3 nucleotide sequence: TGTGCCAGCAGTTACGACAGGGGAAAGCAGTTCTTC. This codes for CASSYDRGKQFF. The V call is TRBV6-5, the J call TRBJ2-1, with 8 bases that match TRBD1. The germline V gene has CDR1 MNHEY and CDR2 SVGAGI. With V trimmed by 2 bases and J by 11 bases, 2 bases remained unmatched. The CDR3 loop spans 12 amino acids.

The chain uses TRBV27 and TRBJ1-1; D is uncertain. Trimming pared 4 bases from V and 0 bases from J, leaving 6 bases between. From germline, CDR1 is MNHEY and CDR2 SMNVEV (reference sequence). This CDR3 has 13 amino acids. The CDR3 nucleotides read TGTGCCAGCAGTTGGGCCATGAACACTGAAGCTTTCTTT. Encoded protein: CASSWAMNTEAFF.

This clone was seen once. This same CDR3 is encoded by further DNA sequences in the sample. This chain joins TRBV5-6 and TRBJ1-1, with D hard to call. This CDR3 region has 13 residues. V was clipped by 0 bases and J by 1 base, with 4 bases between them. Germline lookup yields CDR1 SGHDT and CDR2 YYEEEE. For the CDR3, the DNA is TGTGCCAGCAGCTTGGATAGGAACACTGAAGCTTTCTTT. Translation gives CASSLDRNTEAFF.

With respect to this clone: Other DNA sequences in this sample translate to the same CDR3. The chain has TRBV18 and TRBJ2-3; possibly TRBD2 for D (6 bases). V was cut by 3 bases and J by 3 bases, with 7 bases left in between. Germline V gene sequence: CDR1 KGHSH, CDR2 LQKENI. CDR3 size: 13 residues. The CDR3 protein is CASSPGGTDTQYF. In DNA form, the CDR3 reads TGTGCCAGCTCACCCGGGGGAACAGATACGCAGTATTTT.

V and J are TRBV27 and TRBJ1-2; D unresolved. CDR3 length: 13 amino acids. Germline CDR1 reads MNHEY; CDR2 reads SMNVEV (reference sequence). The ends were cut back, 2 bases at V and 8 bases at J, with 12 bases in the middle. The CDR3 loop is CASSLQVSGGYTF. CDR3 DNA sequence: TGTGCCAGCAGTTTACAGGTTTCTGGCGGCTACACCTTC.

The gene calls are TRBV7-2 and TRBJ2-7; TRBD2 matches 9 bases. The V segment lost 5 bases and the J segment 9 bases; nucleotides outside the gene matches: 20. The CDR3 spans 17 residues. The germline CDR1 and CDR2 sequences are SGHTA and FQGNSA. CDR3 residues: CASSPGQPGTSKGGQYF. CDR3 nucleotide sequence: TGTGCCAGCAGCCCGGGACAGCCCGGGACTAGCAAAGGTGGGCAGTACTTC.

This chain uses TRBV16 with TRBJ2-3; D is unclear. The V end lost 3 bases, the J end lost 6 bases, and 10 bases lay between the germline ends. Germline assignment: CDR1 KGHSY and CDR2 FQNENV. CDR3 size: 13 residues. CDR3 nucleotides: TGTGCCAGCAGCCACTCCACGGTGGATACGCAGTATTTT. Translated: CASSHSTVDTQYF.

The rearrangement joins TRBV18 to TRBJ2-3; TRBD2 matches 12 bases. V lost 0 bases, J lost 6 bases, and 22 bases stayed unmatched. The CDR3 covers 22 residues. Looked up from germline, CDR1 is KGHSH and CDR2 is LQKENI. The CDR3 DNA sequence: TGTGCCAGCTCACCACCCACCCCCGGCGCGAACCCCGGGACTAGCGGGTTTGATACGCAGTATTTT. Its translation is CASSPPTPGANPGTSGFDTQYF.

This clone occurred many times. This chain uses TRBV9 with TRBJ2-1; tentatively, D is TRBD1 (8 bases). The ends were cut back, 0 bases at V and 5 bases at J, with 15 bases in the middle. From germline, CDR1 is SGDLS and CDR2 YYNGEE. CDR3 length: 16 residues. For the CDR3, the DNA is TGTGCCAGCAGCGTAGTCGGGGGGACAGGACACAATGAGCAGTTCTTC. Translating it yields CASSVVGGTGHNEQFF. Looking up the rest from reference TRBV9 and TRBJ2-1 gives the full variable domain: DSGVTQTPKHLITATGQRVTLRCSPRSGDLSVYWYQQSLDQGLQFLIQYYNGEERAKGNILERFSAQQFPDLHSELNLSSLELGDSALYFCASSVVGGTGHNEQFFGPGTRLTVL.

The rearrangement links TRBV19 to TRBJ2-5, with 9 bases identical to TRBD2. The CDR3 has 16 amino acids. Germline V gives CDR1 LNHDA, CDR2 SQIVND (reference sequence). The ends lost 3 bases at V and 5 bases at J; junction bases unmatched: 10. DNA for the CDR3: TGTGCCAGTAGTATTAGTCCCGCGGGGGGGGCGGAGACCCAGTACTTC. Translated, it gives CASSISPAGGAETQYF.

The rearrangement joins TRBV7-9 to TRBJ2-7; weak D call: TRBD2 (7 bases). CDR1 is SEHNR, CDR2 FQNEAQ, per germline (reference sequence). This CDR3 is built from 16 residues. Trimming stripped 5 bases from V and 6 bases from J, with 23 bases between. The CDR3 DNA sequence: TGTGCCAGCAGCCCAACTATCACTGGGGGGGCAGGCGAGCAGTACTTC. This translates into CASSPTITGGAGEQYF.

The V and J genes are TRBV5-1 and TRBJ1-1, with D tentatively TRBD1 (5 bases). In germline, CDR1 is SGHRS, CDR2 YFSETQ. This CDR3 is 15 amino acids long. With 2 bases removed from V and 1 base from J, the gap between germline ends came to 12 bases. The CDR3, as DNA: TGCGCCAGCAGCTTAAGCGGGGCGGGGAACACTGAAGCTTTCTTT. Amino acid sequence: CASSLSGAGNTEAFF. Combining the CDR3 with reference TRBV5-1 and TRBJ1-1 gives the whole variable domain KAGVTQTPRYLIKTRGQQVTLSCSPISGHRSVSWYQQTPGQGLQFLFEYFSETQRNKGNFPGRFSGRQFSNSRSEMNVSTLELGDSALYLCASSLSGAGNTEAFFGQGTRLTVV.

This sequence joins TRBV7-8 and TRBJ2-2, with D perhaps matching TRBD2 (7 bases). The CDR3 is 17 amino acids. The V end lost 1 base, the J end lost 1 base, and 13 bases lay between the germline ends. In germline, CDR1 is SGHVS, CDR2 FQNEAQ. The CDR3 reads CASSLGSGGQNTGELFF. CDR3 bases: TGTGCCAGCAGCTTAGGTTCCGGGGGGCAGAACACCGGGGAGCTGTTTTTT.

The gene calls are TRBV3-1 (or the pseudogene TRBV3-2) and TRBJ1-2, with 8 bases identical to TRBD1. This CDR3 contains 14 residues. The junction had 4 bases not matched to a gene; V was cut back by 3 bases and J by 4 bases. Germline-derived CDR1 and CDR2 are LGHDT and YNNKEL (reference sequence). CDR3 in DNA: TGTGCCAGCAGCCAGAGACAGGGGATCTATGGCTACACCTTC. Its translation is CASSQRQGIYGYTF.

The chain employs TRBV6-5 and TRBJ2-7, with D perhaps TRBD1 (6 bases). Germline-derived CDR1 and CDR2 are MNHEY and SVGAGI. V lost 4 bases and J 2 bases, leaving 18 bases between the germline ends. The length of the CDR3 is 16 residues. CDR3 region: CASSLQGATFPYEQYF. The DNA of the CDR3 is TGTGCCAGCAGTTTACAGGGTGCAACTTTCCCCTACGAGCAGTACTTC.

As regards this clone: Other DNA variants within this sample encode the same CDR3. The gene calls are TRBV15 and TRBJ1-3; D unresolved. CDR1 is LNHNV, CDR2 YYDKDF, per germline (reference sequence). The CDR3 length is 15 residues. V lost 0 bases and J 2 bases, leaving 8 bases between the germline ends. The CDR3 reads CATSRDRGAGNTIYF. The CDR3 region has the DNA TGTGCCACCAGCAGAGATCGCGGGGCTGGAAACACCATATATTTT.

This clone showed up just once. The CDR3, as DNA: TGTGCCAGCAGCGAACCTTCGACGTCACGGGCTGGAAACACCATATATTTT. Protein product: CASSEPSTSRAGNTIYF. V usage is TRBV7-6 and J usage is TRBJ1-3; D uncertain. The ends were cut back, 5 bases at V and 2 bases at J, with 19 bases in the middle. Germline assignment: CDR1 SGHVS and CDR2 FNYEAQ. The CDR3 covers 17 residues.

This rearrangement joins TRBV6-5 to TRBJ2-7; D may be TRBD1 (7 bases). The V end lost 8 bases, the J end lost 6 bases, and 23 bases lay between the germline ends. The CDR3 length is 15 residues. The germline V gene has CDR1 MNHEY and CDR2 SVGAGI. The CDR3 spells CASRNEGGGAGEQYF. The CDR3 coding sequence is TGTGCCAGCCGCAACGAAGGAGGGGGCGCGGGCGAGCAGTACTTC.

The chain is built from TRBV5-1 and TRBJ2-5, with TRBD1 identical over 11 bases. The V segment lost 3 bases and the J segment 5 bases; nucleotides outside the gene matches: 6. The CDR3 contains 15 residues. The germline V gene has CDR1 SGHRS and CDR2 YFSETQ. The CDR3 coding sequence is TGCGCCAGCAGCTCCGGACAGGGGGCAAGGGAGACCCAGTACTTC. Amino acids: CASSSGQGARETQYF.

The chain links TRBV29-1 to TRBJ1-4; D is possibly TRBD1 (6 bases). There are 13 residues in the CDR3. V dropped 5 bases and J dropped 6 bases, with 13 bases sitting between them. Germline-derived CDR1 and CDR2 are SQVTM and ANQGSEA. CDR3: CSVKQGGDEKLFF. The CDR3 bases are TGCAGCGTTAAACAGGGAGGGGATGAAAAACTGTTTTTT.

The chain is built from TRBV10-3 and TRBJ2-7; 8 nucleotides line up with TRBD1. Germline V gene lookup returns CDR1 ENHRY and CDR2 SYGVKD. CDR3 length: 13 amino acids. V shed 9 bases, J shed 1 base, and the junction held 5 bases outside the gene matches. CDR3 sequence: CAIGTGESYEQYF. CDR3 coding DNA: TGTGCCATTGGGACAGGTGAATCCTACGAGCAGTACTTC.

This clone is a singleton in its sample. In DNA form, the CDR3 reads TGTGCCACCGCCGGTTTGCAAGAGACCCAGTACTTC. Translated: CATAGLQETQYF. This chain connects TRBV24-1 to TRBJ2-5; D not resolved. Germline V gives CDR1 KGHDR, CDR2 SFDVKD. The CDR3 has 12 residues. Trimming removed 9 bases from V and 2 bases from J, with 9 bases in between.

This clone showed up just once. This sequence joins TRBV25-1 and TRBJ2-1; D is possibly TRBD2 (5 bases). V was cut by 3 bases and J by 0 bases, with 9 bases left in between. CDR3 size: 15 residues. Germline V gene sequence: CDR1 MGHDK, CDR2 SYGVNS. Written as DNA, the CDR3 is TGTGCCAGCAGTGAGTTAGAGGGCTCCTACAATGAGCAGTTCTTC. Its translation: CASSELEGSYNEQFF.